The rows below give T cell receptor beta chains drawn from one sample of a study of blood T cell repertoires in COVID-19. TCRdb keeps only in-frame clones here, not all; method: immunoSEQ multiplex PCR. This table holds 75,000 to 100,000 clones, nearly 90% found once. Sample: peripheral blood. The receptors originated from a man aged 70-80 years with acute or convalescent COVID-19. The CDR3 runs from the conserved cysteine through the conserved F or W. A D gene is named only where the DNA matches it firmly. Clone size is stated in some rows and not others, as once, few, many or a class when expanded.

D gene	V gene	J gene	clone size	CDR3 DNA	CDR3 protein
.	TRBV7-2	TRBJ1-5	.	TGTGCCAGCAGCTTACAGGTTTCCAATCAGCCCCAGCATTTT	CASSLQVSNQPQHF
TRBD2	TRBV6-1	TRBJ2-1	.	TGTGCCAGCAGTGAACAATTGGCGGGGGTGGACAATGAGCAGTTCTTC	CASSEQLAGVDNEQFF
TRBD2	TRBV6-5	TRBJ2-2	.	TGTGCCAGCAGGGCTAGCGGGGGGCACACCGGGGAGCTGTTTTTT	CASRASGGHTGELFF
.	TRBV10-2	TRBJ1-6	.	TGCGCCAGCAGTGAGAGCGGGGGGGCCTCACCCCTCCACTTT	CASSESGGASPLHF
.	TRBV7-8	TRBJ1-6	.	TGTGCCAGCAGACTAGACAGGCGGGTTGGTTCACCCCTCCACTTT	CASRLDRRVGSPLHF
TRBD1	TRBV3-1/TRBV3-2	TRBJ1-5	.	TGTGCCAGCAGCCTCCGCCAGGGGGGTCAGCCCCAGCATTTT	CASSLRQGGQPQHF
TRBD1	TRBV11-3	TRBJ2-2	.	TGTGCCAGCAGTCGGGACAGCGTAAACACCGGGGAGCTGTTTTTT	CASSRDSVNTGELFF
.	TRBV9	TRBJ1-3	.	TGTGCCAGCAGCGTAGCCGCCCAGGGGATTGGAAACACCATATATTTT	CASSVAAQGIGNTIYF
TRBD1	TRBV5-1	TRBJ1-2	.	TGCGCCAGCAGCTTGGGGGAAGGACAGGGCGGAGGCTACACCTTC	CASSLGEGQGGGYTF
.	TRBV19	TRBJ2-1	.	TGTGCCAGTAGTACCCCGTTCGGTGAGCAGTTCTTC	CASSTPFGEQFF
.	TRBV6-4	TRBJ2-1	.	TGTGCCAGCAGTGACGAAAGGGGAACCTACAATGAGCAGTTCTTC	CASSDERGTYNEQFF
TRBD1	TRBV24-1	TRBJ1-1	.	TGTGCCACCAGTGATTTGCGCGTGGGACAGCCGAACACTGAAGCTTTCTTT	CATSDLRVGQPNTEAFF
TRBD2	TRBV6-6	TRBJ2-3	.	TGTGCCAGCAGTCCAGGGAGGGTCCAGACTCCTCTAAGCACAGATACGCAGTATTTT	CASSPGRVQTPLSTDTQYF
TRBD1	TRBV11-2	TRBJ1-5	few	TGTGCCAGCAGCCCTGAGGGACAGACTATAAGCAATCAGCCCCAGCATTTT	CASSPEGQTISNQPQHF
TRBD1	TRBV6-1	TRBJ1-1	.	TGTGCCAGCAGTGACCCTCGGACAGGGAAGGGGAACACTGAAGCTTTCTTT	CASSDPRTGKGNTEAFF
.	TRBV7-9	TRBJ2-7	.	TGTGCCAGCAGCCTGTCTCACGAGCAGTACTTC	CASSLSHEQYF
TRBD1	TRBV4-1	TRBJ2-2	.	TGCGCCAGCAGCCAATCCGCTACCAGGGGGCCCGGGGAGCTGTTTTTT	CASSQSATRGPGELFF
TRBD1	TRBV20-1	TRBJ2-1	.	TGCAGTGCTAGTCTCGGGCAGGGGGCTCGGAATGAGCAGTTCTTC	CSASLGQGARNEQFF
TRBD1	TRBV7-9	TRBJ2-7	few	TGTGCCAGCAGCTTAGGTGGGCCGACAGGGCCTACTTCCGAGCAGTACTTC	CASSLGGPTGPTSEQYF
.	TRBV3-1/TRBV3-2	TRBJ2-7	.	TGTGCCAGCAGCCACGGGACAACGTCCGCCGAGCAGTACTTC	CASSHGTTSAEQYF
.	TRBV11-2	TRBJ1-1	few	TGTGCCAGCAGCATACAGGGCACTGAAGCTTTCTTT	CASSIQGTEAFF
TRBD2	TRBV7-9	TRBJ2-3	few	TGTGCCAGCAGCCTGCAACAGGGACTAGCGGTAGCAGATACGCAGTATTTT	CASSLQQGLAVADTQYF
.	TRBV19	TRBJ1-4	.	TGTGCCAGTAGGCCGACCAGGGGCGGGGAAAAACTGTTTTTT	CASRPTRGGEKLFF
.	TRBV11-2	TRBJ2-2	once	TGTGCCAGCAATCGAAAAGCGGGGAACACCGGGGAGCTGTTTTTT	CASNRKAGNTGELFF
TRBD1	TRBV28	TRBJ1-2	few	TGTGCCAGCAGATTACAAGGGACAGGGGGGTTTTTGAGTGGCTACACCTTC	CASRLQGTGGFLSGYTF
.	TRBV19	TRBJ2-7	.	TGTGCCAGTAGTATGCGAGCTGCCACCAACAGGGCAGGCACGCCCTACGAGCAGTACTTC	CASSMRAATNRAGTPYEQYF
TRBD1	TRBV9	TRBJ1-4	.	TGTGCCAGCAGCGTAGAGGGGACAGGGGATGAAAAACTGTTTTTT	CASSVEGTGDEKLFF
.	TRBV16	TRBJ1-1	.	TGTGCCAGCAGCCAATCGATTGGGGGCATGAACACTGAAGCTTTCTTT	CASSQSIGGMNTEAFF
TRBD1	TRBV5-1	TRBJ2-7	.	TGCGCCAGCAGCTTGACAGGGGCCCCAACCGAGCAGTACTTC	CASSLTGAPTEQYF
.	TRBV3-1/TRBV3-2	TRBJ1-5	once	TGTGCCAGCAGCCAAGATCGACGGGGGTCTCAGCCCCAGCATTTT	CASSQDRRGSQPQHF
.	TRBV5-4	TRBJ1-1	.	TGTGCCAGCAGCCCCAGGGGAAACGGTGAAGCTTTCTTT	CASSPRGNGEAFF
TRBD1	TRBV5-5	TRBJ1-5	.	TGTGCCAGCAGCTTACAGGGGAGCAATCAGCCCCAGCATTTT	CASSLQGSNQPQHF
.	TRBV9	TRBJ2-2	.	TGTGCCAGCAGCGTATACGACAGGACGAACACCGGGGAGCTGTTTTTT	CASSVYDRTNTGELFF
TRBD1	TRBV5-4	TRBJ2-7	.	TGTGCCAGCAGCTTCGATAGGACAGGACAAAGGAGCTACGAGCAGTACTTC	CASSFDRTGQRSYEQYF
TRBD1	TRBV30	TRBJ1-1	.	TGTGCCTGGAGTAACAGGGGGGACACTGAAGCTTTCTTT	CAWSNRGDTEAFF
.	TRBV7-9	TRBJ1-4	.	TGTGCCAGCAGCTTGAGTCCTCCCTCTTCTTATAATGAAAAACTGTTTTTT	CASSLSPPSSYNEKLFF
TRBD2	TRBV9	TRBJ2-5	.	TGTGCCAGCAGCGTCGTTAGCGGGGGGGCTTGGGAGACCCAGTACTTC	CASSVVSGGAWETQYF
TRBD1	TRBV29-1	TRBJ1-1	.	TGCAGCGTTGAAGGACAGGGGAACACTGAAGCTTTCTTT	CSVEGQGNTEAFF
TRBD1	TRBV28	TRBJ1-6	once	TGTGCCAGCAACCCAGACAGGGGAAATTCACCCCTCCACTTT	CASNPDRGNSPLHF